This T cell receptor (beta chain) is drawn from a study of shared clonotypes between healthy human individuals. Overall study results and limits: Clonotypes shared by all four sorted-subset donors had higher generation probabilities than non-shared clonotypes.

As concerns this clone: Its antigen is not identified.

At deep level, the assay was performed. Profiling relied on immunoSEQ multiplex PCR, and the TCRdb table lists in-frame clones only, not all of them. The sample records more than 1,200,000 clones, roughly 98.5% being singletons. V lost 6 bases and J lost 3, with 15 bases in between. Germline lookup yields CDR1 MNHEY and CDR2 SMNVEV (reference sequence). This CDR3 has 14 amino acids. This receptor was taken from a young man in good health. The sequenced sample consisted of naive CD4+ T cells sorted from blood. Regarding subset: CD45RA+ positively selected. The chain recombines TRBV27 with TRBJ2-7; D is unresolved. The CDR3 spells CASSRGRTHYEQYF. The CDR3 DNA is TGTGCCAGCAGCCGAGGACGGACCCACTACGAGCAGTACTTC.